This T cell receptor (beta chain) was profiled in a study of CD8+CD57+ T cells in acquired aplastic anemia. Study context: Sorted CD4+ plus CD8+ cells gave DNA averaging roughly 3 ug. Healthy donors had, on average, around 11 million reads for their CD4+ cells. The study's findings and limits: Patients shared some 30 CD8+ CDR3 sequences with controls.

Genomic DNA provided the template from which TCR beta VDJ and CDR3 profiles were obtained. TCRdb re-derived calls from the reads in MiXCR, one entry per CDR3 protein. The data contain about 210,000 distinct CDR3 sequences, 30% to 40% of them singletons. Trimming at V came to 5 bases and at J to 4 bases, leaving 8 bases not matched to a gene. CDR1 GTSNPN and CDR2 SVGIG come from the germline V gene (reference sequence). The CDR3 runs 15 residues. A word on this clonotype: What it binds is not known.

This receptor was obtained from a human donor in good health, serving as a control. The chain couples TRBV30 to TRBJ2-3; the match to TRBD2 covers 11 bases. Sequencing was done on a sample of sorted CD4+, CD8+, or CD8+CD57+ T cells (not recorded which) from PBMCs. CDR3 sequence reads: CAWGLAGGRADTQYF. The CDR3 coding sequence is TGTGCCTGGGGCCTAGCGGGGGGCCGGGCAGATACGCAGTATTTT.